This T cell receptor (beta chain) derives from a study of PD-L1 blockade in urothelial cancer. At the level of the study: Administration of atezolizumab to patients began in the mid-2010s, at 1,200 mg intravenously every 3 weeks. Treatment start was followed by blood analysis at 3 weeks (second dose) and again at 6 weeks. Whole-study results and caveats: Survival was better when pretreatment blood TCR clonality fell below the median.

Profiling relied on immunoSEQ multiplex PCR, and the TCRdb table lists in-frame clones only, not all of them. The repertoire holds roughly 32,000 clones, with 84% as singletons. This clone came up once. Its antigen is not known. The CDR3 loop spans 15 amino acids. V gave up 5 bases and J gave up 7 bases; unmatched junction bases: 12. Per the germline V gene, CDR1 is MNHEY and CDR2 is SMNVEV (reference sequence). Source: PBMCs, taken around atezolizumab (anti-PD-L1) treatment. This chain uses TRBV27 with TRBJ1-2, with 8 bases fitting TRBD1. The clonotype comes from a man in his 60s with urothelial cancer. As DNA, the CDR3 is TGTGCCAGCAGTAGGACAGGGCCCCTCGGACGTGGCTACACCTTC. This codes for CASSRTGPLGRGYTF.